This T cell receptor beta chain was obtained from a study of CD8 T cells in Susac syndrome. V shed 6 bases and J shed 7 bases, with 13 bases lying between them. CDR3 length: 13 residues. Germline V gene lookup returns CDR1 MDHEN and CDR2 SYDVKM. Random hexamers were used to reverse transcribe an amount of roughly 0.45 to 1 ug RNA. A multiplex approach, immunoSEQ multiplex PCR, amplified TCR beta CDR3 across 54 Vbeta and 13 Jbeta. MiXCR, run by TCRdb on the immunoSEQ multiplex PCR reads, gives a single entry per CDR3 protein. Of about 300,000 distinct CDR3 sequences listed, roughly 85% are singletons. TCR beta from blood CD8+ and CD4+ T cells was sequenced.

Material: CD8+ T cells from PBMCs. V and J are TRBV28 and TRBJ2-1; D is unresolved. The TCR comes from a human donor with multiple sclerosis. CDR3 residues: CASSHTSENEQFF. The CDR3 region has the DNA TGTGCCAGCAGCCATACTTCGGAAAATGAGCAGTTCTTC.